The clone carrying this T cell receptor (beta chain) has at least ten counts. Its specificity is not known. TCR beta CDR3 region amplification was performed from RNA transcripts. TCR CDR3 underwent first-round RT-PCR with the HTBI primer set. TCRdb recomputed calls from the multiplex PCR reads with MiXCR, one row per CDR3 protein. The sample lists about half a million distinct CDR3 sequences, nearly 20% occurring once. The CDR3 covers 13 residues. V was trimmed by 0 bases and J by 1 base, leaving 2 bases between them. Germline V gene sequence: CDR1 KGHSH, CDR2 LQKENI. Inclusion characteristics of ophthalmopathy patients comprised a Clinical Activity Score of at least 3, a NOSPECS grade of at least 4, and duration under 3 months. Exclusion criteria comprised uncontrolled infection, other autoimmune disease, pregnancy or lactation. Diagnostic decisions used clinical symptoms, serum thyroxine and TRAb, thyroid ultrasound and orbital computed tomography.

This sample is drawn from a study of T cells in Graves' hyperthyroidism and ophthalmopathy. Study results and limitations: In the blood, most expanded thyroid clonotypes above 0.001 appeared as well.

The sequence derives from a middle-aged man with Graves' ophthalmopathy. Material for sequencing was blood. The chain is built from TRBV18 and TRBJ2-3; D is uncertain. The CDR3 loop reads CASSPPGTDTQYF. The CDR3 DNA reads as TGTGCCAGCTCACCACCGGGCACAGATACGCAGTATTTT.